This TCR beta chain was observed in a study of cytomegalovirus exposure and HLA in healthy donors. CDR1 is LGHNA, CDR2 YSLEER, per germline. Trimming shortened V by 2 bases and J by 5 bases, and 15 bases separated the two germline ends. This CDR3 has 15 residues. The PCR was carried out with 60 Vbeta primers and 13 Jbeta primers. Profiled with immunoSEQ multiplex PCR; TCRdb holds only in-frame clones, not every one. Here the sample spans 95,000 to 130,000 clones, around 10% being singletons. Of note for this clone: Its antigen remains unknown.

Study-level results: A list of 150 or so TCR beta chains associated with cytomegalovirus was given. Apparent HLA restriction characterized most CMV-associated TCR beta chains in a later analysis. Later analysis revealed greater clonal expansion in HLA-associated TCR beta chains than in equally common others. There were several of the most significant clusters that appeared linked to common viral pathogens in a later analysis.

The sample was PBMCs. This receptor was identified in a man under 40 in good health and CMV-seronegative. The chain joins TRBV4-3 to TRBJ1-1, with a possible D match to TRBD1 (5 bases). The CDR3 DNA follows: TGCGCCAGCAGCCAATACGCGGGGGGAGTGACTGAAGCTTTCTTT. Its protein is CASSQYAGGVTEAFF.